The 25 T cell receptor beta chains presented below share a single source sample, sequenced in a study of blood T cell repertoires in COVID-19. Sequencing used immunoSEQ multiplex PCR; TCRdb keeps in-frame clones, though not all of them. The data hold approximately 160,000 clones, with over 80% observed a single time. The sample was peripheral blood. These receptors were obtained from an elderly woman with active or convalescent COVID-19.

This rearrangement joins TRBV7-9 to TRBJ2-3; D call uncertain. CDR1 and CDR2 from the germline V gene are SEHNR and FQNEAQ (reference sequence). The germline V and J ends were trimmed by 8 bases and 5 bases, with 23 bases remaining between them. This CDR3 has 16 residues. The CDR3 loop reads CASYSLRIAEGDTQYF. The CDR3 DNA reads as TGTGCCAGCTATAGCTTAAGGATCGCGGAAGGAGATACGCAGTATTTT.

The chain recombines TRBV2 with TRBJ2-5; 11 bases align to TRBD1. Germline-derived CDR1 and CDR2 are SNHLY and FYNNEI. The CDR3 extends over 15 amino acids. Trimming removed 7 bases from V and 5 bases from J; junction bases left unmatched: 9. This CDR3 reads CASITDRGPGETQYF. As DNA, the CDR3 is TGTGCCAGCATTACGGACAGGGGGCCGGGCGAGACCCAGTACTTC.

This clone appeared a single time. In DNA, the CDR3 is TGTGCCAGCAGTTACACAGCAACAGGGATCCGAGGCAATCAGCCCCAGCATTTT. This translates into CASSYTATGIRGNQPQHF. This sequence joins TRBV6-2 or TRBV6-3 and TRBJ1-5; maybe TRBD1 (6 bases). CDR1 is MNHEY and CDR2 is SVGEGT in the germline V gene. V dropped 2 bases and J dropped 2 bases, with 19 bases sitting between them. The CDR3 length is 18 residues.

The chain recombines TRBV19 with TRBJ1-1; D remains unclear. This CDR3 has 14 amino acids. In germline, CDR1 is LNHDA, CDR2 SQIVND (reference sequence). The V end lost 5 bases, the J end lost 6 bases, and 16 bases lay between the germline ends. The CDR3 DNA is TGTGCCAGTAGTCGAGGCCCCCTCTATCCTGAAGCTTTCTTT. Amino acid sequence: CASSRGPLYPEAFF.

This chain joins TRBV28 and TRBJ1-2, with D possibly matching TRBD1 (6 bases). The CDR3 sequence is 13 residues long. Germline V gives CDR1 MDHEN, CDR2 SYDVKM. Trimming left V 6 bases short and J 5 bases short, with 13 bases between. The CDR3, as DNA: TGTGCCAGCAGGAGTACAGGGCTTTATGGCTACACCTTC. This encodes CASRSTGLYGYTF.

The rearrangement uses TRBV4-3 and TRBJ2-3; D is undetermined. The CDR3 sequence is 13 residues long. The V gene lost 3 bases and the J gene lost 4 bases, with 8 bases spanning the gap. Germline CDR1 reads LGHNA; CDR2 reads YSLEER. The CDR3: CASSQESADTQYF. The DNA of the CDR3 is TGCGCCAGCAGCCAGGAGTCGGCAGATACGCAGTATTTT.

V and J are TRBV27 and TRBJ1-1; D not certain. The CDR3 sequence is 14 residues long. Per the germline V gene, CDR1 is MNHEY and CDR2 is SMNVEV (reference sequence). The V end lost 6 bases, the J end lost 1 base, and 12 bases lay between the germline ends. CDR3 bases: TGTGCCAGCAGCCGAGGACTTCGGAACACTGAAGCTTTCTTT. This gives the protein CASSRGLRNTEAFF.

The V gene is TRBV5-6, the J gene TRBJ1-2; TRBD1 agrees at 7 bases. The CDR3 is made up of 15 amino acids. The trim removed 0 bases at V and 3 bases at J, leaving 5 bases unmatched. CDR1 and CDR2 (germline): SGHDT, YYEEEE. The CDR3 protein is CASSLAGGLDYGYTF. Written as DNA, the CDR3 is TGTGCCAGCAGCTTGGCAGGGGGGCTCGACTATGGCTACACCTTC.

This rearrangement joins TRBV7-2 to TRBJ2-5, with D perhaps matching TRBD2 (5 bases). Germline CDR1 is SGHTA and CDR2 is FQGNSA. V shed 1 base and J shed 7 bases, with 10 bases lying between them. The CDR3 is 13 amino acids. The CDR3 region is CASSLESGPTQYF. CDR3 sequence (DNA): TGTGCCAGCAGCTTAGAAAGCGGTCCGACCCAGTACTTC. The full variable domain, rest sourced from reference TRBV7-2 and TRBJ2-5, is GAGVSQSPSNKVTEKGKDVELRCDPISGHTALYWYRQSLGQGLEFLIYFQGNSAPDKSGLPSDRFSAERTGGSVSTLTIQRTQQEDSAVYLCASSLESGPTQYFGPGTRLLVL.

This chain connects TRBV10-3 to TRBJ2-3; 8 nucleotides match TRBD1. Losses at the gene ends were 0 bases for V and 2 bases for J; bases not matched to a gene: 4. CDR1 and CDR2 (germline): ENHRY, SYGVKD. The CDR3 extends over 16 amino acids. The CDR3 is CAISESDRDPTDTQYF. CDR3 bases: TGTGCCATCAGTGAGTCGGACAGGGACCCCACAGATACGCAGTATTTT.

This clone has only one observation. The chain recombines TRBV4-1 with TRBJ1-1; no firm D call. Trimming took off 0 bases at V and 10 bases at J, with 12 bases between the two ends. The CDR3 contains 13 residues. CDR1 and CDR2 (germline): MGHRA, YSYEKL. CDR3 loop: CASSQEENGRAFF. The DNA for the CDR3 is TGCGCCAGCAGCCAAGAGGAGAATGGGAGAGCTTTCTTT.

This chain uses TRBV6-2 or TRBV6-3 with TRBJ1-3, with 7 positions matching TRBD1. Germline V gives CDR1 MNHEY, CDR2 SVGEGT. The ends lost 5 bases at V and 0 bases at J; junction bases unmatched: 7. CDR3 length: 16 amino acids. CDR3 residues: CASSTPRDSSGNTIYF. The CDR3, as DNA: TGTGCCAGCAGTACTCCTCGGGACAGCTCTGGAAACACCATATATTTT.

Only a few counts were recorded for this clone. The gene calls are TRBV7-2 and TRBJ2-3; 11 bases are shared with TRBD2. V shed 5 bases and J 4 bases; nucleotides not matched to a gene: 5. The CDR3 is made up of 15 amino acids. The germline V gene encodes CDR1 SGHTA and CDR2 FQGNSA. The CDR3 reads CASSPQLAGADTQYF. CDR3 coding DNA: TGTGCCAGCAGCCCCCAACTAGCGGGGGCAGATACGCAGTATTTT. The full variable domain, rest sourced from reference TRBV7-2 and TRBJ2-3, is GAGVSQSPSNKVTEKGKDVELRCDPISGHTALYWYRQSLGQGLEFLIYFQGNSAPDKSGLPSDRFSAERTGGSVSTLTIQRTQQEDSAVYLCASSPQLAGADTQYFGPGTRLTVL.

The chain uses TRBV7-8 and TRBJ2-1, with D maybe TRBD1 (6 bases). V lost 1 base to trimming and J lost 4 bases, with 14 bases between them. The CDR3 loop spans 16 amino acids. Germline V lookup: CDR1 SGHVS, CDR2 FQNEAQ. The CDR3 DNA reads TGTGCCAGCAGCTTAGGGGGCAGGGGCGCTTACAATGAGCAGTTCTTC. It is translated as CASSLGGRGAYNEQFF.

This rearrangement joins TRBV29-1 to TRBJ1-2, with 7 positions matching TRBD1. The V segment lost 3 bases and the J segment 4 bases; nucleotides outside the gene matches: 8. This CDR3 region has 14 residues. Germline V CDR1 and CDR2: SQVTM, ANQGSEA. The CDR3 DNA is TGCAGCGTTGATACCGGGACAGTGTCCTATGGCTACACCTTC. This sequence encodes CSVDTGTVSYGYTF.

The chain has TRBV19 and TRBJ2-7; 8 bases match TRBD1. The junction had 4 bases not matched to a gene; V was cut back by 5 bases and J by 7 bases. CDR3 length: 12 amino acids. Germline-derived CDR1 and CDR2 are LNHDA and SQIVND (reference sequence). CDR3 protein: CASSATGGEQYF. CDR3 coding DNA: TGTGCCAGTAGTGCAACAGGGGGGGAGCAGTACTTC.

CDR3 loop: CASSPRQGWDTEAFF. The CDR3 region has the DNA TGTGCCAGTAGTCCCCGACAGGGATGGGACACTGAAGCTTTCTTT. The chain recombines TRBV19 with TRBJ1-1, with 7 bases lining up with TRBD1. Trimming cost V 5 bases and J 3 bases; bases outside gene matches: 9. This CDR3 contains 15 residues. In germline, CDR1 is LNHDA, CDR2 SQIVND (reference sequence).

The chain carries TRBV12-5 and TRBJ1-6; D possibly corresponds to TRBD1 (6 bases). Per the germline V gene, CDR1 is LGHNT and CDR2 is FRNRAP. V gave up 6 bases and J gave up 9 bases, with 9 bases separating them. The CDR3 spans 12 residues. Here the CDR3 DNA reads TGTGCTAGTGGCTCGGACAGTTCACCCCTCCACTTT. Its translation is CASGSDSSPLHF.

This rearrangement joins TRBV12-5 to TRBJ1-5; perhaps TRBD1 as D (6 bases). The CDR3 contains 14 residues. V was shortened by 4 bases and J by 5 bases, with 12 bases between the two germline ends. Germline CDR1 reads LGHNT; CDR2 reads FRNRAP. The CDR3 nucleotides are TGTGCTAGTGGTTCACAGGGAATAGATCAGCCCCAGCATTTT. Translating gives CASGSQGIDQPQHF.

The genes are TRBV7-2 and TRBJ2-7, with TRBD1 identical over 12 bases. Germline CDR1 is SGHTA and CDR2 is FQGNSA. Germline trimming cut 5 bases from V and 2 bases from J; bases unmatched to any gene: 4. The CDR3 totals 15 residues. The CDR3 bases are TGTGCCAGCAGCAGCGGGACAGGGGGCCCCTACGAGCAGTACTTC. Its protein product is CASSSGTGGPYEQYF.

The chain recombines TRBV5-4 with TRBJ2-5, with D perhaps TRBD1 (6 bases). V lost 6 bases, J lost 4 bases, and 13 bases lay in between. Germline V gives CDR1 SGHNT, CDR2 YYREEE (reference sequence). This CDR3 has 13 amino acids. The DNA of the CDR3 is TGTGCCAGCACTCCTCAAGGGGGAGAGACCCAGTACTTC. It encodes CASTPQGGETQYF.

The chain uses TRBV10-3 and TRBJ2-1, with D tentatively TRBD1 (5 bases). V shed 3 bases and J shed 1 base, with 16 bases lying between them. The CDR3 is 17 residues long. Germline V lookup: CDR1 ENHRY, CDR2 SYGVKD. CDR3 sequence reads: CAISERGRSSSYNEQFF. The CDR3 DNA reads TGTGCCATCAGTGAAAGGGGCAGATCTTCATCCTACAATGAGCAGTTCTTC.

The CDR3 nucleotides are TGTGCTAGTGGTTTGGCCAGGGGGCCCACTGAAGCTTTCTTT. This encodes CASGLARGPTEAFF. The gene calls are TRBV12-5 and TRBJ1-1; 8 positions match TRBD1. This CDR3 contains 14 residues. The V gene end was trimmed by 1 base and the J gene end by 4 bases; junction bases not matched to a gene: 2. Germline lookup yields CDR1 LGHNT and CDR2 FRNRAP. Looking up the rest from reference TRBV12-5 and TRBJ1-1 gives the full variable domain: DARVTQTPRHKVTEMGQEVTMRCQPILGHNTVFWYRQTMMQGLELLAYFRNRAPLDDSGMPKDRFSAEMPDATLATLKIQPSEPRDSAVYFCASGLARGPTEAFFGQGTRLTVV.

V is TRBV5-1 and J is TRBJ1-1; 10 bases match TRBD1. Germline trimming cut 0 bases from V and 6 bases from J; bases unmatched to any gene: 5. CDR1 is SGHRS and CDR2 is YFSETQ in the germline V gene. The CDR3 consists of 15 residues. The CDR3 DNA is TGCGCCAGCAGCTTGGTCGGACAGGGGGATGCTGAAGCTTTCTTT. Encoded protein: CASSLVGQGDAEAFF.

This chain joins TRBV27 and TRBJ2-1, with D maybe TRBD2 (6 bases). In germline, CDR1 is MNHEY, CDR2 SMNVEV (reference sequence). This CDR3 has 14 amino acids. V lost 5 bases and J lost 7, with 15 bases in between. The CDR3 spells CASSGGAGRNEQFF. The DNA of the CDR3 is TGTGCCAGCAGTGGCGGCGCGGGGAGGAATGAGCAGTTCTTC.